Below are 3 T cell receptor beta chains sequenced from a single sample in a study of control samples from healthy donors and cancer patients (dated by TCRdb to about 2020). Receptor amplification or capture employed the immunoSEQ multiplex PCR assay. This is the immuneACCESS table as TCRdb keeps it, with only in-frame sequences that have V and J called. A part of the clones is gone; compared with another copy, unresolved V genes explain less than half, and the rest is unexplained. The sample records just over 150,000 clones, 85% to 95% of which are singletons. Together, the top ten hold approximately 8% of the sample. Material for sequencing was blood. The source is a woman in her thirties or forties in good health.

The chain recombines TRBV27 with TRBJ1-3; D is ambiguous. This CDR3 spans 14 amino acids. Germline lookup yields CDR1 MNHEY and CDR2 SMNVEV (reference sequence). V lost 5 bases to trimming and J lost 3 bases, with 11 bases between them. The CDR3 region is CASSAGGIGNTIYF. The CDR3 DNA sequence: TGTGCCAGCAGTGCGGGCGGTATTGGAAACACCATATATTTT.

This clone appeared once. This sequence joins TRBV6-2 or TRBV6-3 and TRBJ2-7; 12 bases are a match to TRBD2. The CDR3 length is 17 residues. The V and J ends lost 4 bases and 5 bases, in that order; junction bases with no gene match: 12. Per the germline V gene, CDR1 is MNHEY and CDR2 is SVGEGT. CDR3 sequence: CASSSPSGRGGTHEQYF. The CDR3 nucleotides are TGTGCCAGCAGTTCCCCTAGCGGGAGGGGAGGCACCCACGAGCAGTACTTC.

V gene TRBV5-1 combines with J gene TRBJ2-2, with D uncertain. Germline lookup yields CDR1 SGHRS and CDR2 YFSETQ. With 0 bases removed from V and 5 bases from J, the gap between germline ends came to 11 bases. The CDR3 covers 15 residues. CDR3 sequence (DNA): TGCGCCAGCAGCTTGGCGGAGTGGTGGACCGGGGAGCTGTTTTTT. It is translated as CASSLAEWWTGELFF.